The 26 T cell receptor beta chains reported below all come from one sample, sequenced in a study of T cells in Graves' hyperthyroidism and ophthalmopathy. TCR beta CDR3 region amplification was performed from RNA transcripts. A set of HTBI primers served as the primers for a first-round RT-PCR of the TCR CDR3. One entry per CDR3 protein, called by TCRdb with MiXCR from the multiplex PCR reads. This table has about 400,000 distinct CDR3 sequences, nearly 15% appearing once. The sequencing sample was made of blood. All receptors come from a woman aged 55 to 70 with Graves' ophthalmopathy.

This clonotype was counted many times. The rearrangement uses TRBV11-2 and TRBJ2-7; a possible D gene is TRBD1 (6 bases). Germline V CDR1 and CDR2: SGHAT, FQNNGV. V lost 8 bases to trimming and J lost 0 bases, with 14 bases between them. CDR3 length: 14 amino acids. DNA for the CDR3: TGTGCCAGCCGCAGACTCAGGGGCTCCTACGAGCAGTACTTC. It specifies CASRRLRGSYEQYF.

This clonotype was detected ten times or more. This sequence joins TRBV20-1 and TRBJ2-7; 8 positions agree with TRBD2. V shed 6 bases, J shed 5 bases, and the junction held 15 bases outside the gene matches. The CDR3 has 15 amino acids. CDR1 and CDR2 (germline): DFQATT, SNEGSKA (reference sequence). The CDR3 DNA sequence: TGCAGTGCCGGAGCCGGGACTAGTTTACAAAACGAGCAGTACTTC. Encoded protein: CSAGAGTSLQNEQYF.

This clonotype was seen ten or more times. This sequence joins TRBV2 and TRBJ2-3; D call uncertain. This CDR3 has 12 amino acids. V was trimmed by 3 bases and J by 6 bases, leaving 7 bases between them. In germline, CDR1 is SNHLY, CDR2 FYNNEI. CDR3 coding DNA: TGTGCCAGCAGTGAGGGCCGCGATACGCAGTATTTT. It is translated as CASSEGRDTQYF. Combining the CDR3 with reference TRBV2 and TRBJ2-3 gives the whole variable domain EPEVTQTPSHQVTQMGQEVILRCVPISNHLYFYWYRQILGQKVEFLVSFYNNEISEKSEIFDDQFSVERPDGSNFTLKIRSTKLEDSAMYFCASSEGRDTQYFGPGTRLTVL.

The genes are TRBV24-1 and TRBJ2-1; 9 positions match TRBD1. This CDR3 is built from 16 residues. The germline CDR1 and CDR2 sequences are KGHDR and SFDVKD. V shed 4 bases, J shed 8 bases, and the junction held 11 bases outside the gene matches. CDR3 sequence: CATSDTGQGGGDEQFF. CDR3 nucleotides: TGTGCCACCAGTGACACGGGACAGGGCGGTGGAGATGAGCAGTTCTTC.

Regarding this clonotype: One junction end does not reproduce the germline sequence, and a read error may be involved. The DNA of the CDR3 is TGTGCCAGCAGTTTAGGGGGAAAGAACACTGATGCTTTCTTT. Amino acid sequence: CASSLGGKNTDAFF. The chain uses TRBV12-3 or TRBV12-4 and TRBJ1-1, with D uncertain. The CDR3 is 14 amino acids.

This clonotype was counted ten times or more. This chain links TRBV9 with TRBJ1-1; no firm D call. The CDR3 is made up of 12 amino acids. Trimming removed 2 bases from V and 5 bases from J, with 7 bases in between. Looked up from germline, CDR1 is SGDLS and CDR2 is YYNGEE. CDR3 coding DNA: TGTGCCAGCAGCGTTGATGGGACTGAAGCTTTCTTT. Protein: CASSVDGTEAFF.

This clonotype was found many times. The chain employs TRBV5-1 and TRBJ2-1; 7 bases are shared with TRBD2. The junction had 23 bases not matched to a gene; V was cut back by 4 bases and J by 7 bases. The CDR3 runs to 19 residues. Germline values: CDR1 SGHRS, CDR2 YFSETQ. Here the CDR3 reads CASSSDGRTGSGVSNEQFF. CDR3 sequence (DNA): TGCGCCAGCAGCAGCGACGGGCGGACTGGCAGCGGGGTTTCAAATGAGCAGTTCTTC.

Many counts were recorded for this clonotype. J is TRBJ2-3 and V is TRBV30; 7 bases are a match to TRBD2. CDR3 length: 14 amino acids. In germline, CDR1 is GTSNPN, CDR2 SVGIG (reference sequence). The junction had 11 bases not matched to a gene; V was cut back by 0 bases and J by 11 bases. The CDR3: CAWSVGRTTGVQYF. Here the CDR3 DNA reads TGTGCCTGGAGTGTCGGGAGGACCACGGGGGTGCAGTATTTT. The full variable domain, rest sourced from reference TRBV30 and TRBJ2-3, is SQTIHQWPATLVQPVGSPLSLECTVEGTSNPNLYWYRQAAGRGLQLLFYSVGIGQISSEVPQNLSASRPQDRQFILSSKKLLLSDSGFYLCAWSVGRTTGVQYFGPGTRLTVL.

At least ten counts were recorded for this clonotype. V is TRBV6-5 and J is TRBJ2-3, with D tentatively TRBD2 (6 bases). V was clipped by 0 bases and J by 0 bases, with 10 bases between them. The germline V gene has CDR1 MNHEY and CDR2 SVGAGI. The CDR3 has 16 amino acids. The CDR3 nucleotides read TGTGCCAGCAGTTACTCCTCCGGGGGAAGCACAGATACGCAGTATTTT. It encodes CASSYSSGGSTDTQYF.

This clonotype was counted many times. This chain uses TRBV15 with TRBJ2-1; 10 positions agree with TRBD2. Losses at the gene ends were 5 bases for V and 9 bases for J; bases not matched to a gene: 10. This CDR3 contains 15 residues. CDR1 and CDR2 from the germline V gene are LNHNV and YYDKDF (reference sequence). In DNA, the CDR3 is TGTGCCACCAGCGCTCTAGCGGGAGAAGGTGGTGAGCAGTTCTTC. This sequence encodes CATSALAGEGGEQFF.

This clonotype has at least ten counts. V usage is TRBV2 and J usage is TRBJ2-1, with 7 bases that match TRBD2. This CDR3 region has 13 residues. Per germline, CDR1 SNHLY and CDR2 FYNNEI. V shed 4 bases and J 3 bases; nucleotides not matched to a gene: 0. This chain's CDR3 is CASSAGGYNEQFF. The CDR3 DNA follows: TGTGCCAGCAGTGCGGGGGGCTACAATGAGCAGTTCTTC. Using reference TRBV2 and TRBJ2-1 for the parts outside the CDR3, the full variable domain is EPEVTQTPSHQVTQMGQEVILRCVPISNHLYFYWYRQILGQKVEFLVSFYNNEISEKSEIFDDQFSVERPDGSNFTLKIRSTKLEDSAMYFCASSAGGYNEQFFGPGTRLTVL.

This chain joins TRBV7-8 and TRBJ2-7; 8 bases are a match to TRBD2. The CDR3 spans 15 residues. Germline-derived CDR1 and CDR2 are SGHVS and FQNEAQ. J lost 6 bases, V lost 5 bases, and 12 bases had no gene match. Written as DNA, the CDR3 is TGTGCCAGCAGCACCGGGGGGGGGGGTTCGGGCGAGCAGTACTTC. Translation: CASSTGGGGSGEQYF.

This clonotype was detected ten times or more. This chain joins TRBV7-8 and TRBJ2-7, with a tentative D call TRBD2 (5 bases). The CDR3 runs 14 residues. CDR1 and CDR2 (germline): SGHVS, FQNEAQ. V was pared by 3 bases and J by 0 bases, with 9 bases between. The CDR3 loop reads CASSFSADSYEQYF. CDR3 sequence (DNA): TGTGCCAGCAGCTTCTCAGCGGACTCCTACGAGCAGTACTTC.

The sample holds many counts of this clonotype. The chain recombines TRBV7-8 with TRBJ2-3; D may be TRBD2 (5 bases). Trimming removed 1 base at V and 1 base at J, with 12 bases between. There are 16 residues in the CDR3. Germline values: CDR1 SGHVS, CDR2 FQNEAQ. CDR3 sequence: CASSLGGPSGTDTQYF. CDR3 bases: TGTGCCAGCAGCTTAGGAGGGCCCTCTGGCACAGATACGCAGTATTTT.

The rearrangement joins TRBV7-2 to TRBJ2-7; D is possibly TRBD2 (7 bases). Between the trimmed V and J ends, which lost 1 base and 5 bases, there was a span of 12 bases. The CDR3 has 14 amino acids. Germline CDR1 SGHTA, CDR2 FQGNSA. The CDR3 region has the DNA TGTGCCAGCAGCTTAGGGGGGGGGGCCCACGAGCAGTACTTC. Translating it yields CASSLGGGAHEQYF.

This clonotype showed up just a few times. The chain is built from TRBV11-2 and TRBJ2-5; 8 bases agree with TRBD2. Germline V gene sequence: CDR1 SGHAT, CDR2 FQNNGV. The V segment lost 6 bases and the J segment 3 bases; nucleotides outside the gene matches: 3. CDR3 length: 13 residues. The CDR3 region has the DNA TGTGCCAGCAGACCGGGAGGGAAAGAGACCCAGTACTTC. Translating gives CASRPGGKETQYF. Full variable domain (rest looked up from reference TRBV11-2 and TRBJ2-5): EAGVAQSPRYKIIEKRQSVAFWCNPISGHATLYWYQQILGQGPKLLIQFQNNGVVDDSQLPKDRFSAERLKGVDSTLKIQPAKLEDSAVYLCASRPGGKETQYFGPGTRLLVL.

This clonotype came up a few times. The V call is TRBV19, the J call TRBJ1-6; D is possibly TRBD1 (6 bases). The CDR3 covers 13 residues. In germline, CDR1 is LNHDA, CDR2 SQIVND (reference sequence). V shed 5 bases and J shed 7 bases, with 9 bases lying between them. The CDR3 here is CASSGGLNSPLHF. The CDR3 DNA is TGTGCCAGTAGTGGGGGGCTGAATTCACCCCTCCACTTT.

Only one count was recorded for this clonotype. The gene calls are TRBV24-1 and TRBJ1-5; TRBD1 agrees at 7 bases. Trimming took 8 bases from V and 7 from J; bases not matched to a gene: 4. CDR3 length: 12 residues. The germline V gene has CDR1 KGHDR and CDR2 SFDVKD. CDR3 loop: CATKGAQQPQHF. CDR3 DNA sequence: TGTGCCACCAAGGGGGCTCAGCAGCCCCAGCATTTT.

V is TRBV2 and J is TRBJ2-5, with a weak D call TRBD2 (5 bases). The CDR3 extends over 13 amino acids. V was trimmed by 7 bases and J by 3 bases, leaving 12 bases between them. Germline CDR1 and CDR2: SNHLY and FYNNEI. CDR3 in DNA: TGTGCCAGCATTCGGGATTGGAAAGAGACCCAGTACTTC. It encodes CASIRDWKETQYF.

V usage is TRBV2 and J usage is TRBJ1-6; D unresolved. Germline lookup yields CDR1 SNHLY and CDR2 FYNNEI. The CDR3 spans 15 residues. V was trimmed by 3 bases and J by 2 bases, leaving 8 bases between them. The CDR3 sequence: CASSEEQPYNSPLHF. CDR3 coding DNA: TGTGCCAGCAGTGAGGAACAGCCCTATAATTCACCCCTCCACTTT.

This clonotype was detected only a few times. J is TRBJ2-1 and V is TRBV6-1; D may be TRBD1 or TRBD2 (5 bases each). The CDR3 has 11 residues. Trimming cost V 6 bases and J 9 bases, with 9 bases left between them. Germline V CDR1 and CDR2: MNHNS, SASEGT. Here the CDR3 reads CASRGVSEQFF. CDR3 sequence (DNA): TGTGCCAGCAGGGGGGTTTCTGAGCAGTTCTTC.

This clonotype was detected many times. The V gene is TRBV20-1, the J gene TRBJ1-5; perhaps TRBD1 as D (5 bases). CDR1 DFQATT and CDR2 SNEGSKA come from the germline V gene (reference sequence). V was cut by 0 bases and J by 5 bases, with 17 bases left in between. The CDR3 contains 16 residues. CDR3 in amino acids: CSARDPSRGDHQPQHF. The CDR3 nucleotides read TGCAGTGCTAGAGATCCTAGTAGGGGCGATCATCAGCCCCAGCATTTT.

This clonotype was seen repeatedly, ten times or more. The J gene is TRBJ2-7, the V gene TRBV28; 9 bases agree with TRBD1. The germline CDR1 and CDR2 sequences are MDHEN and SYDVKM. The CDR3 runs 14 residues. The V segment lost 8 bases and the J segment 9 bases; nucleotides outside the gene matches: 14. CDR3 loop: CASHRDRDYFGQYF. Here the CDR3 DNA reads TGTGCCAGCCACCGGGACAGGGACTACTTCGGGCAGTACTTC.

This clonotype was counted many times. V gene TRBV18 combines with J gene TRBJ2-5; 9 nucleotides align to TRBD2. This CDR3 is 14 amino acids long. The V and J ends lost 8 bases and 4 bases, in that order; junction bases with no gene match: 8. Per germline, CDR1 KGHSH and CDR2 LQKENI. In nucleotides, the CDR3 is TGTGCCAGCGCCGGTGGGACTAGCCCAGAGACCCAGTACTTC. Protein: CASAGGTSPETQYF.

This clonotype was observed a few times. The V and J genes are TRBV7-9 and TRBJ2-1, with 8 bases matching TRBD1. Germline assignment: CDR1 SEHNR and CDR2 FQNEAQ (reference sequence). The CDR3 length is 13 residues. V dropped 6 bases and J dropped 8; count of bases not matched to a gene: 6. Here the CDR3 DNA reads TGTGCCAGCAGACCGACAGGGGTTGATGAGCAGTTCTTC. Its translation is CASRPTGVDEQFF. Full variable domain (outside the CDR3, taken from reference TRBV7-9 and TRBJ2-1): DTGVSQNPRHKITKRGQNVTFRCDPISEHNRLYWYRQTLGQGPEFLTYFQNEAQLEKSRLLSDRFSAERPKGSFSTLEIQRTEQGDSAMYLCASRPTGVDEQFFGPGTRLTVL.

Many counts were recorded for this clonotype. This chain joins TRBV4-1 and TRBJ2-7, with a weak D call TRBD2 (5 bases). Per germline, CDR1 MGHRA and CDR2 YSYEKL. The V end was cut by 5 bases, the J end by 6 bases, with 14 bases between. The CDR3 loop spans 13 amino acids. CDR3 residues: CASSAGLPPEQYF. In DNA form, the CDR3 reads TGCGCCAGCAGCGCGGGCCTTCCCCCCGAGCAGTACTTC.